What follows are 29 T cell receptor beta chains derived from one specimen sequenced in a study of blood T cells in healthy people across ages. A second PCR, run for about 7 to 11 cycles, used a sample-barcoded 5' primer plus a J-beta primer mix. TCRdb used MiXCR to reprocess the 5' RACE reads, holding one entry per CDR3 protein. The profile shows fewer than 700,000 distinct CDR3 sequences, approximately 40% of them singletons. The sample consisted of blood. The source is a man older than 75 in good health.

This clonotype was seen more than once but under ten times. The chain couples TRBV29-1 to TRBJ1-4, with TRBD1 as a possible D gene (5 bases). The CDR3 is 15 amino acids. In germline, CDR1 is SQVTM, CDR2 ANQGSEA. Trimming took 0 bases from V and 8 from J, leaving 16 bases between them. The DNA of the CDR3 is TGCAGCGTTGAAGATCGGGGAGTATGGGGGGAAAAACTGTTTTTT. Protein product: CSVEDRGVWGEKLFF. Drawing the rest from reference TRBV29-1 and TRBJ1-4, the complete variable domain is SAVISQKPSRDICQRGTSLTIQCQVDSQVTMMFWYRQQPGQSLTLIATANQGSEATYESGFVIDKFPISRPNLTFSTLTVSNMSPEDSSIYLCSVEDRGVWGEKLFFGSGTQLSVL.

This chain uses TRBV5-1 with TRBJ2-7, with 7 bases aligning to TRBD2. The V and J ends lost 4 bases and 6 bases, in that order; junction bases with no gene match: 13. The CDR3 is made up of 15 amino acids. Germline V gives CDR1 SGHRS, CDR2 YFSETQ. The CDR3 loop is CASSKDGGRGREQYF. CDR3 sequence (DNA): TGCGCCAGCAGCAAGGATGGGGGGAGGGGCCGCGAGCAGTACTTC.

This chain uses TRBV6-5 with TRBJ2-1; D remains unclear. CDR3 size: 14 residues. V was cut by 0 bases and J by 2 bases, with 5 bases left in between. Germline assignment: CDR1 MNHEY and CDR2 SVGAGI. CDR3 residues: CASSYSEAYNEQFF. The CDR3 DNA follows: TGTGCCAGCAGTTACTCGGAAGCCTACAATGAGCAGTTCTTC.

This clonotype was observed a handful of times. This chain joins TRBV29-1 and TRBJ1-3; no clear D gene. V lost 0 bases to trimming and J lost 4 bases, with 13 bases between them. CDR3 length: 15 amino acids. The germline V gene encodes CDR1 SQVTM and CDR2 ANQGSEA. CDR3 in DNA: TGCAGCGTTGAAGATTCTTGGCAGTTGGGAAACACCATATATTTT. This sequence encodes CSVEDSWQLGNTIYF.

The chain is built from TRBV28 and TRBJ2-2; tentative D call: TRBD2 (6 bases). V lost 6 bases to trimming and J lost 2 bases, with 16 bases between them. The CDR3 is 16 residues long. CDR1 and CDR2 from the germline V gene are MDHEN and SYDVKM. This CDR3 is CASSLGGLTNTGELFF. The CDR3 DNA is TGTGCCAGCAGCCTCGGCGGACTAACAAACACCGGGGAGCTGTTTTTT.

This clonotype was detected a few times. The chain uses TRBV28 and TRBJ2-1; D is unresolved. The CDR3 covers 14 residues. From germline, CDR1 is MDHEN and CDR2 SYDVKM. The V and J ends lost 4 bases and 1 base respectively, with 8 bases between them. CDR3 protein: CASSSSKSYNEQFF. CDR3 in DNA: TGTGCCAGCAGTTCATCAAAATCCTACAATGAGCAGTTCTTC.

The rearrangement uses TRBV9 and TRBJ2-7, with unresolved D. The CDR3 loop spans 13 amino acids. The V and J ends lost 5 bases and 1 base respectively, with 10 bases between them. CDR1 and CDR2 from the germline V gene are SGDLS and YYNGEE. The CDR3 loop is CASSNRPSYEQYF. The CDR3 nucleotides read TGTGCCAGCAGTAACCGGCCGTCCTACGAGCAGTACTTC. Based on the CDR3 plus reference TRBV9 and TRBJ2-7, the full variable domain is DSGVTQTPKHLITATGQRVTLRCSPRSGDLSVYWYQQSLDQGLQFLIQYYNGEERAKGNILERFSAQQFPDLHSELNLSSLELGDSALYFCASSNRPSYEQYFGPGTRLTVT.

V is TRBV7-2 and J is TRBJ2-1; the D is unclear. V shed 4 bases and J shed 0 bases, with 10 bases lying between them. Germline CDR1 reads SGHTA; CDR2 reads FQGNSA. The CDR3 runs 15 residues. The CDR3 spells CASSSQRSSYNEQFF. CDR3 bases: TGTGCCAGCAGCTCACAAAGGAGCTCCTACAATGAGCAGTTCTTC.

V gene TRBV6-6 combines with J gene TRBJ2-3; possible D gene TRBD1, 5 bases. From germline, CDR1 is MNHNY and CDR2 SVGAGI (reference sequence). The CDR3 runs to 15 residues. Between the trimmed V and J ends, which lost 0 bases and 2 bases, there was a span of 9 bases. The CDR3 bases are TGTGCCAGCAGTTACTCGAGACAGTACACAGATACGCAGTATTTT. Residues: CASSYSRQYTDTQYF.

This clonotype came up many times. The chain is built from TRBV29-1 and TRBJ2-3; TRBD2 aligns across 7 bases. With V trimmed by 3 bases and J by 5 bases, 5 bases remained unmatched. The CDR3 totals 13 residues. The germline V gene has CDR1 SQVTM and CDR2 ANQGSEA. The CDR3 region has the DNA TGCAGCGTTGACACCAGCGGGAAAGATACGCAGTATTTT. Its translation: CSVDTSGKDTQYF.

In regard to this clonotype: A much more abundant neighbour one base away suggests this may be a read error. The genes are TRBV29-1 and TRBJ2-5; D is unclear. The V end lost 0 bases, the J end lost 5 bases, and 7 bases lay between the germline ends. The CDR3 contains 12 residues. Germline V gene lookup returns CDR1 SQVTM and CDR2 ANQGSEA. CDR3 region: CSVEDQTETQYF. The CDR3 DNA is TGCAGCGTTGAAGACCAGACGGAGACCCAGTACTTC.

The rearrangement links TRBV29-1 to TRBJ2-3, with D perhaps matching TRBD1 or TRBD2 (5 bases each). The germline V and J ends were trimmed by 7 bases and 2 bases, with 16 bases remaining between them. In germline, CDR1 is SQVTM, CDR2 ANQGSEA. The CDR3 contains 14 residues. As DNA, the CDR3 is TGCAGCGCCGAGGGACGAGCGGACACAGATACGCAGTATTTT. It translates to CSAEGRADTDTQYF.

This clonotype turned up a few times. In DNA form, the CDR3 reads TGTGCCAGCAGCATCGGGGGGCTAGCGGGTATAAGAAATACGCAGTATTTT. It specifies CASSIGGLAGIRNTQYF. The chain has TRBV28 and TRBJ2-3, with TRBD2 identical over 8 bases. In germline, CDR1 is MDHEN, CDR2 SYDVKM. Unmatched junction bases numbered 18, after V lost 6 bases and J lost 7 bases. CDR3 length: 17 amino acids.

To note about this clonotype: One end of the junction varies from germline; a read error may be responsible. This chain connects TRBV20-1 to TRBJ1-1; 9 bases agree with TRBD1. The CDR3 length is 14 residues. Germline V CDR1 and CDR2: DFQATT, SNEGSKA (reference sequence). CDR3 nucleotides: TGCAGTACTAGACGGGACAGGGCTATGACTGAAGCTTTCTTT. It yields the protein CSTRRDRAMTEAFF.

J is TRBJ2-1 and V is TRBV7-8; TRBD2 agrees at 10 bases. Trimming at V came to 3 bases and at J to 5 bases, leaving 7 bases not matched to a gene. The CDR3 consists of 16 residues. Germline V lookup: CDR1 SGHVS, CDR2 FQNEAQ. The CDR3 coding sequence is TGTGCCAGCAGCTTTGAAGTAGCGGGGGGAAACAATGAGCAGTTCTTC. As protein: CASSFEVAGGNNEQFF.

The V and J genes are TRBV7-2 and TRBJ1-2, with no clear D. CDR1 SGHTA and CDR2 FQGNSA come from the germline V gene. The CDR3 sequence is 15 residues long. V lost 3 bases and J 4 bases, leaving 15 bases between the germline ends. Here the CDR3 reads CASSFTADPGYGYTF. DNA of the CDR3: TGTGCCAGCAGCTTTACAGCGGATCCTGGCTATGGCTACACCTTC.

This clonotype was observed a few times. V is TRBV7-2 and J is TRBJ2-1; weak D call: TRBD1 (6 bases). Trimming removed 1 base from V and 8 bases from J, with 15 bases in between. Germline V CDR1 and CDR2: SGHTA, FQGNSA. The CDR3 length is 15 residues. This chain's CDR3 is CASSLERGSQYEQFF. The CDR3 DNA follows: TGTGCCAGCAGCTTAGAGAGGGGGTCACAATATGAGCAGTTCTTC. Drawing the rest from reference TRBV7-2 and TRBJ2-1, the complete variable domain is GAGVSQSPSNKVTEKGKDVELRCDPISGHTALYWYRQSLGQGLEFLIYFQGNSAPDKSGLPSDRFSAERTGGSVSTLTIQRTQQEDSAVYLCASSLERGSQYEQFFGPGTRLTVL.

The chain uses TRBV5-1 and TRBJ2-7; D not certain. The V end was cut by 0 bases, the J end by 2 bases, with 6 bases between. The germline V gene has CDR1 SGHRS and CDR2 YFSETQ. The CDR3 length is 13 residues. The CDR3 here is CASSLDTTYEQYF. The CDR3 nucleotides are TGCGCCAGCAGCTTGGACACCACCTACGAGCAGTACTTC.

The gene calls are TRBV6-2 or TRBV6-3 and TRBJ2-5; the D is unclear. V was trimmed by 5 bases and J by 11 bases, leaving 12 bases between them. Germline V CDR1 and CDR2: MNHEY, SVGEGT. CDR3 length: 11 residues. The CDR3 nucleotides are TGTGCCAGCAGTAACCTCAATGAGCAGTACTTC. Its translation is CASSNLNEQYF.

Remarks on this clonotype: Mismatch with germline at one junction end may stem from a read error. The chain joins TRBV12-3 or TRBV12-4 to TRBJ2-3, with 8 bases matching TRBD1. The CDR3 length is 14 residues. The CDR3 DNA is TGTGCCAGCAGTTTTATACAGGGGGGAGATACGGAGTATTTT. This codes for CASSFIQGGDTEYF.

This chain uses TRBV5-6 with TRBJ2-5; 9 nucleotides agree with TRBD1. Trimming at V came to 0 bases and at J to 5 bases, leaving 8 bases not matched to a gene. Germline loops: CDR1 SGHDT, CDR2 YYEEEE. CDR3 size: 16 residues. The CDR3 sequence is CASSLDHRGREETQYF. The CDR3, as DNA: TGTGCCAGCAGCTTGGATCACAGGGGGCGAGAGGAGACCCAGTACTTC.

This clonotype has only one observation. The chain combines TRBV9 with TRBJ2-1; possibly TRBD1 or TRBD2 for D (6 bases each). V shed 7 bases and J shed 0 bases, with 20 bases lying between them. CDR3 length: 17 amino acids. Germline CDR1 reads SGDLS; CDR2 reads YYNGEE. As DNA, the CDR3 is TGTGCCAGCGGCGCCTTGGGGGGCCGCAGCTCCTACAATGAGCAGTTCTTC. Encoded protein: CASGALGGRSSYNEQFF.

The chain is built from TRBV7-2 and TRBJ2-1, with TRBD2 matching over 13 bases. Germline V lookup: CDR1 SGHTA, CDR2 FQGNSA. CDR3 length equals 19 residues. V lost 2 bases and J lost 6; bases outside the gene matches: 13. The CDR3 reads CASSLQPQTTSGGFNEQFF. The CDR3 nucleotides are TGTGCCAGCAGCTTACAACCTCAGACGACTAGCGGGGGGTTCAATGAGCAGTTCTTC.

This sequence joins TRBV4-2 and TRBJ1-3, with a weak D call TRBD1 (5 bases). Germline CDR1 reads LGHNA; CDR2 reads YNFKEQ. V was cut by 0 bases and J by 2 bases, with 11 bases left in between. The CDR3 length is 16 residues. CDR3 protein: CASSQEGGIAGNTIYF. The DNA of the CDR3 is TGTGCCAGCAGCCAAGAGGGGGGGATCGCTGGAAACACCATATATTTT.

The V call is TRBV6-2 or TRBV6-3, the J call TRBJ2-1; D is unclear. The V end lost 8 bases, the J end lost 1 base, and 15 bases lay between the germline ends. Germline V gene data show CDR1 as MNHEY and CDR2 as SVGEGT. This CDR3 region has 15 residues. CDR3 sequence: CASGVSVESYNEQFF. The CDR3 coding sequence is TGTGCCAGCGGGGTGAGCGTAGAATCCTACAATGAGCAGTTCTTC.

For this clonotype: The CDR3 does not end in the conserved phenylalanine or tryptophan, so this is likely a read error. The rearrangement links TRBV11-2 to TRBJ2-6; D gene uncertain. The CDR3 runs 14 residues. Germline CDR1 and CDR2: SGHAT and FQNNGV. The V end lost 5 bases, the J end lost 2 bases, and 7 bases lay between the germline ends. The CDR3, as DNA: TGTGCCAGCAGCCTAAGAACTGGGGCCAACGTCCTGACTTCC. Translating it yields CASSLRTGANVLTS.

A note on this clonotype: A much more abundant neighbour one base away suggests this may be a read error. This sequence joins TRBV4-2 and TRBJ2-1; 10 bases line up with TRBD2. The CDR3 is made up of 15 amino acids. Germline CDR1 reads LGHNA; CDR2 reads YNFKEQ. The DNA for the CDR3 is TGTGCCAGAAGCCAATTCTCCCTAGCGGGAGATGAGCAGTTCTTC. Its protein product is CARSQFSLAGDEQFF.

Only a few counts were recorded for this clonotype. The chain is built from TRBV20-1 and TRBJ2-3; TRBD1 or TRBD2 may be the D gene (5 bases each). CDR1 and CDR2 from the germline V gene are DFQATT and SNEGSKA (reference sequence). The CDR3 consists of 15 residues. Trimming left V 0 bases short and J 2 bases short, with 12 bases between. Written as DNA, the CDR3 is TGCAGTGCTAGAGATGCAGGGAGTTCCACAGATACGCAGTATTTT. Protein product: CSARDAGSSTDTQYF.

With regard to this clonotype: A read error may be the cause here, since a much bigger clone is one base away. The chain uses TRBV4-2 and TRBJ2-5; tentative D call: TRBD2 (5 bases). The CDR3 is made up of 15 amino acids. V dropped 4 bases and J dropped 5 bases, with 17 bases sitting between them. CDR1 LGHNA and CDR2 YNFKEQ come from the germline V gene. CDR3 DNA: TGTGCCAGCAGCCGAGATAACGCTAGCTGGGAGACCCAGTACTTC. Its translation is CASSRDNASWETQYF.